One and the same sample provided the 8 T cell receptor beta chains below, sequenced in a study of T cell responses to AZD1222 COVID-19 vaccine. Clones were sequenced by immunoSEQ multiplex PCR, and TCRdb holds only the in-frame ones, with some missing. The data hold over 150,000 clones, with approximately 93% observed a single time. Sequencing used peripheral blood, obtained 28 days after the second AZD1222 dose. The receptors shown here come from an adult who received the AZD1222 COVID-19 vaccine.

The DNA of the CDR3 is TGTGCCAGTATCCCTGGACAGGGGGCGCGGACTGAAGCTTTCTTT. It translates to CASIPGQGARTEAFF. This chain joins TRBV6-5 and TRBJ1-1; 11 bases are shared with TRBD1. The V and J ends lost 9 bases and 5 bases, in that order; junction bases with no gene match: 11. This CDR3 has 15 amino acids. Looked up from germline, CDR1 is MNHEY and CDR2 is SVGAGI.

V and J are TRBV7-2 and TRBJ1-6, with D possibly being TRBD1 (6 bases). The CDR3 consists of 17 residues. Germline V gene lookup returns CDR1 SGHTA and CDR2 FQGNSA. V was trimmed by 0 bases and J by 2 bases, leaving 11 bases between them. CDR3 sequence: CASSLAEGGPYNSPLHF. For the CDR3, the DNA is TGTGCCAGCAGCTTAGCGGAGGGGGGGCCCTATAATTCACCCCTCCACTTT.

This chain joins TRBV30 and TRBJ1-3; possible D gene TRBD1, 6 bases. Germline V lookup: CDR1 GTSNPN, CDR2 SVGIG (reference sequence). CDR3 size: 13 residues. The V end was cut by 7 bases, the J end by 0 bases, with 10 bases between. CDR3 sequence: CAYVQGSGNTIYF. In nucleotides, the CDR3 is TGTGCCTACGTACAGGGCTCTGGAAACACCATATATTTT. Filled out from reference TRBV30 and TRBJ1-3, the complete variable domain reads SQTIHQWPATLVQPVGSPLSLECTVEGTSNPNLYWYRQAAGRGLQLLFYSVGIGQISSEVPQNLSASRPQDRQFILSSKKLLLSDSGFYLCAYVQGSGNTIYFGEGSWLTVV.

The chain uses TRBV2 and TRBJ1-5, with D possibly being TRBD1 (5 bases). The germline V gene encodes CDR1 SNHLY and CDR2 FYNNEI. V was clipped by 6 bases and J by 8 bases, with 8 bases between them. The CDR3 is 11 residues long. Here the CDR3 reads CASRMGEPQHF. For the CDR3, the DNA is TGTGCCAGCAGGATGGGGGAGCCCCAGCATTTT. The variable domain in full, completed from reference TRBV2 and TRBJ1-5, reads EPEVTQTPSHQVTQMGQEVILRCVPISNHLYFYWYRQILGQKVEFLVSFYNNEISEKSEIFDDQFSVERPDGSNFTLKIRSTKLEDSAMYFCASRMGEPQHFGDGTRLSIL.

V usage is TRBV11-3 and J usage is TRBJ1-1, with 7 bases aligning to TRBD1. The CDR3 is made up of 14 amino acids. J gave up 2 bases and V 4 bases, and 4 bases lay outside the gene matches. Germline CDR1 and CDR2: SGHNT and YENEEA. The CDR3 protein is CASSWGTANTEAFF. The CDR3 DNA reads TGTGCCAGCAGCTGGGGGACAGCAAACACTGAAGCTTTCTTT.

The chain is built from TRBV7-9 and TRBJ2-1, with D perhaps matching TRBD1 (5 bases). V shed 5 bases and J shed 9 bases, with 8 bases lying between them. This CDR3 region has 11 residues. The V gene's germline CDR1 is SEHNR and CDR2 FQNEAQ (reference sequence). CDR3 sequence (DNA): TGTGCCAGCAGCCAGGACACTGAGCAGTTCTTC. It translates to CASSQDTEQFF.

V usage is TRBV6-1 and J usage is TRBJ1-6; D is possibly TRBD1 (6 bases). Germline V gives CDR1 MNHNS, CDR2 SASEGT. The CDR3 is made up of 13 amino acids. The V and J ends lost 2 bases and 11 bases respectively, with 10 bases between them. DNA for the CDR3: TGTGCCAGCAGTGAAAGGGGGTTGCCACCCCTCCACTTT. Its protein product is CASSERGLPPLHF.

V and J are TRBV29-1 and TRBJ2-5, with D perhaps assigned TRBD1 or TRBD2 (6 bases each). Germline V gene sequence: CDR1 SQVTM, CDR2 ANQGSEA. The CDR3 consists of 11 residues. With 5 bases removed from V and 5 bases from J, the gap between germline ends came to 9 bases. CDR3 nucleotide sequence: TGCAGCGTTCAGGGGAGGGAGACCCAGTACTTC. It is translated as CSVQGRETQYF.